Each of the 8 T cell receptor beta chains below was sequenced from the same sample in a study of blood T cell repertoires in COVID-19 (TCRdb year 2020). The protocol used for the library was the immunoSEQ multiplex PCR assay. Sourced from immuneACCESS, this table was stored by TCRdb with only in-frame sequences that have V and J called. A share of the clones is absent; for the studies checked, an unresolved V gene accounts for under half, and the remainder has no known explanation. The sample table shows 200,000 to 250,000 clones, and more than 75% are seen once. In total, the top ten clones hold 1.5% to 2% of the sample. Sequences were obtained from peripheral blood. Receptors originate from a woman aged 55-69 years who had recovered from COVID-19.

V gene TRBV27 combines with J gene TRBJ2-7; TRBD2 matches at 8 bases. CDR1 MNHEY and CDR2 SMNVEV come from the germline V gene (reference sequence). The CDR3 totals 14 residues. Unmatched junction bases numbered 8, after V lost 6 bases and J lost 4 bases. This CDR3 reads CASRSGGHSYEQYF. The CDR3, as DNA: TGTGCCAGCAGGAGCGGGGGACATAGTTACGAGCAGTACTTC.

The genes are TRBV19 and TRBJ2-3, with a possible D match to TRBD2 (7 bases). Trimming cost V 11 bases and J 0 bases, with 21 bases left between them. CDR3 length equals 16 residues. In germline, CDR1 is LNHDA, CDR2 SQIVND (reference sequence). The CDR3 sequence: CASRFRGATSTDTQYF. CDR3 coding DNA: TGTGCCTCGAGATTTCGGGGGGCGACTAGCACAGATACGCAGTATTTT.

The V call is TRBV4-1, the J call TRBJ2-2; 7 bases agree with TRBD2. J gave up 2 bases and V 2 bases, and 8 bases lay outside the gene matches. The germline gives CDR1 MGHRA, CDR2 YSYEKL. CDR3 length: 17 residues. As DNA, the CDR3 is TGCGCCAGCAGCCAACGTAGTAGCGGGCTAAACACCGGGGAGCTGTTTTTT. This encodes CASSQRSSGLNTGELFF.

This sequence joins TRBV5-4 and TRBJ1-1; D is unclear. Germline values: CDR1 SGHNT, CDR2 YYREEE (reference sequence). This CDR3 region has 13 residues. Trimming removed 3 bases at V and 1 base at J, with 7 bases between. CDR3 in amino acids: CASSSGRNTEAFF. The CDR3 nucleotides read TGTGCCAGCAGCTCTGGCCGGAACACTGAAGCTTTCTTT.

V is TRBV5-1 and J is TRBJ2-3; 9 nucleotides match TRBD2. This CDR3 spans 17 amino acids. The V segment lost 9 bases and the J segment 0 bases; nucleotides outside the gene matches: 14. Per the germline V gene, CDR1 is SGHRS and CDR2 is YFSETQ. The CDR3 DNA follows: TGCGCCACCCAGCTTAGGACTAGCGAGGGAAGCACAGATACGCAGTATTTT. Encoded protein: CATQLRTSEGSTDTQYF.

J is TRBJ2-3 and V is TRBV15; 9 positions match TRBD1. V dropped 7 bases and J dropped 6; count of bases not matched to a gene: 11. CDR1 and CDR2 (germline): LNHNV, YYDKDF (reference sequence). This CDR3 comprises 15 residues. CDR3: CATTRDRELVDTQYF. CDR3 nucleotide sequence: TGTGCCACCACCAGGGACAGGGAATTAGTGGATACGCAGTATTTT.

This clone was counted only a few times. This chain links TRBV12-3 or TRBV12-4 with TRBJ1-2; 8 positions agree with TRBD1. This CDR3 is built from 13 residues. After removal of 4 bases from V and 6 bases from J, the junction contained 4 bases not matched to a gene. In nucleotides, the CDR3 is TGTGCCAGCAGTTGGAACAGGGGGGATGGCTACACCTTC. It encodes CASSWNRGDGYTF.

The V call is TRBV27, the J call TRBJ1-1; D gene unclear. Germline V gene sequence: CDR1 MNHEY, CDR2 SMNVEV (reference sequence). V was clipped by 6 bases and J by 5 bases, with 16 bases between them. This CDR3 region has 14 residues. CDR3 in DNA: TGTGCCAGCAGCCTATTTGACGGGGAAACTGAAGCTTTCTTT. It specifies CASSLFDGETEAFF.